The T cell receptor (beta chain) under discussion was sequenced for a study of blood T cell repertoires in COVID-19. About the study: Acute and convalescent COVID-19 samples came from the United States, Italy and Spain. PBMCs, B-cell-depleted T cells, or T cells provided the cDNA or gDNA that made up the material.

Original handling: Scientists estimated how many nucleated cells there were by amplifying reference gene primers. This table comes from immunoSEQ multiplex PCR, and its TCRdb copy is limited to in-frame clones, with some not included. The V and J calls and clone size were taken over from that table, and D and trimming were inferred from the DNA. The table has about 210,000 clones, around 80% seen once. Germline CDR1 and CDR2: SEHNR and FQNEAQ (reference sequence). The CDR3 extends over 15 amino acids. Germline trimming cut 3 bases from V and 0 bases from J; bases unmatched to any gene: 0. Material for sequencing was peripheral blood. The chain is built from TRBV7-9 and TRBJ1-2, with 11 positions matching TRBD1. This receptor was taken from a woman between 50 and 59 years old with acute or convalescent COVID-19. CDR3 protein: CASSLGQGANYGYTF. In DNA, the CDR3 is TGTGCCAGCAGCTTGGGACAGGGGGCTAACTATGGCTACACCTTC.